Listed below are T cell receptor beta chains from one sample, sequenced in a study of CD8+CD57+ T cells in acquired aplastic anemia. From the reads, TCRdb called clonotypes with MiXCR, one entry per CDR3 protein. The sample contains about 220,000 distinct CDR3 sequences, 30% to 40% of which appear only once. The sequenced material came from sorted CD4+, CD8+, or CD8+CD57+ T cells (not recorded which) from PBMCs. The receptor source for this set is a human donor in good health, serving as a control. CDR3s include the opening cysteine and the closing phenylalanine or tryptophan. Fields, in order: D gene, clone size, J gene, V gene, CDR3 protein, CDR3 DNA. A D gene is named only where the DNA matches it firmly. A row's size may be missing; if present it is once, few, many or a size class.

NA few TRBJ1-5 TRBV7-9 CASSLVSNQPQHF TGTGCCAGCAGCTTAGTTAGCAATCAGCCCCAGCATTTT
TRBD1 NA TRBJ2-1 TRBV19 CASRKDRVPTNEQFF TGTGCCAGCAGGAAAGACAGGGTCCCAACCAATGAGCAGTTCTTC
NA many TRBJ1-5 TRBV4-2 CASSQQGVQPQHF TGTGCCAGCAGCCAACAGGGTGTACAGCCCCAGCATTTT
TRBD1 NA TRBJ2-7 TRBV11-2 CASSSRPVGTGNSYEQYF TGTGCCAGCAGCTCGCGCCCCGTAGGGACAGGGAATAGCTACGAGCAGTACTTC
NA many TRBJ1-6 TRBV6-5 CASSYGGGSYNSPLHF TGTGCCAGCAGTTACGGAGGGGGTTCCTATAATTCACCCCTCCACTTT
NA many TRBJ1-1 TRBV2 CASSSRNTEAFF TGTGCCAGCAGTTCCCGGAACACTGAAGCTTTCTTT
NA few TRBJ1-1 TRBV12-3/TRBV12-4 CASRPNRATEAFF TGTGCCAGCAGGCCCAACAGGGCCACTGAAGCTTTCTTT
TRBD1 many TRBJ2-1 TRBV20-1 CSARTMLWADRVNEQFF TGCAGTGCTAGAACGATGTTGTGGGCAGACAGGGTCAATGAGCAGTTCTTC
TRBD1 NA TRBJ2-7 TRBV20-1 CSARSGAGGVLNEQYF TGCAGTGCTAGATCGGGGGCAGGGGGCGTATTGAATGAGCAGTACTTC
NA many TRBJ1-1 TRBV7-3 CASSPSGRNTEAFF TGTGCCAGCAGCCCCTCAGGGAGGAACACTGAAGCTTTCTTT
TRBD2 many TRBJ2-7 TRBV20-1 CSASTTSVRGDPYEQYF TGCAGTGCCTCCACGACTAGCGTGCGGGGGGATCCCTACGAGCAGTACTTC
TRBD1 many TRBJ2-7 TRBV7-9 CASSWQGQNYEQYF TGTGCCAGCAGCTGGCAGGGACAGAACTACGAGCAGTACTTC
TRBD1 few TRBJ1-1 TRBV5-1 CASSFGAGGLATEAFF TGCGCCAGCAGCTTTGGGGCAGGGGGCCTCGCCACTGAAGCTTTCTTT
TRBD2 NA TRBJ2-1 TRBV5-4 CASSLGGRAEGEQFF TGTGCCAGCAGCTTGGGCGGGAGGGCCGAGGGTGAGCAGTTCTTC
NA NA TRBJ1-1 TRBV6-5 CASSWTVQNTEAFF TGTGCCAGCAGTTGGACAGTACAGAACACTGAAGCTTTCTTT
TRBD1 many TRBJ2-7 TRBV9 CASSVAGTAIYEQYF TGTGCCAGCAGCGTAGCGGGGACAGCAATCTACGAGCAGTACTTC
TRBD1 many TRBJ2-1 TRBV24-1 CATSDARTGGTEQFF TGTGCCACCAGTGATGCCCGGACAGGGGGCACCGAGCAGTTCTTC
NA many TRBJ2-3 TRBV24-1 CATSDFAGADTQYF TGTGCCACCAGTGATTTCGCCGGGGCAGATACGCAGTATTTT
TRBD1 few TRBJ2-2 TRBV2 CASSTGQGLTGELFF TGTGCCAGCAGCACGGGACAGGGACTCACCGGGGAGCTGTTTTTT
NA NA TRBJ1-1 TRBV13 CASSAQDGGVRPTEAFF TGTGCCAGCAGCGCCCAAGACGGCGGGGTAAGGCCCACTGAAGCTTTCTTT
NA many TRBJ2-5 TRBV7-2 CASSLPVGETQYF TGTGCCAGCAGCCTCCCTGTCGGGGAGACCCAGTACTTC
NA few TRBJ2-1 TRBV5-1 CASSFMTSTSYNEQFF TGCGCCAGCAGCTTTATGACTTCGACTAGTTACAATGAGCAGTTCTTC
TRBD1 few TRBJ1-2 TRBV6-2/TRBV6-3 CASSYSGPGTGINYGYTF TGTGCCAGCAGTTACTCGGGACCCGGGACAGGGATTAACTATGGCTACACCTTC
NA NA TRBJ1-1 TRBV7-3 CTSSLTGQRNTEAFF TGTACCAGCAGCTTAACCGGACAGAGGAACACTGAAGCTTTCTTT
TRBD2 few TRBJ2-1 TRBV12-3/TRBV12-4 CTSSWTSGRRNEQFF TGTACCAGCAGTTGGACTAGCGGGAGACGGAATGAGCAGTTCTTC
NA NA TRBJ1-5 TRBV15 CATSRGSPGGNQPQHF TGTGCCACCAGCAGAGGGTCCCCGGGGGGCAATCAGCCCCAGCATTTT
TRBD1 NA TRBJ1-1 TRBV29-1 CSVETGGRGTEAFF TGCAGCGTGGAGACAGGGGGCAGGGGGACTGAGGCTTTCTTT
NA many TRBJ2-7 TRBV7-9 CASSQGQGFSYEQYF TGTGCCAGCAGCCAGGGGCAGGGTTTCTCCTACGAGCAGTACTTC
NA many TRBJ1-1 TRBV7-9 CASSLAPGTEAFF TGTGCCAGCAGCTTAGCGCCAGGGACTGAAGCTTTCTTT
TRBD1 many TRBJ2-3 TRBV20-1 CSARGSRQGTTDTQYF TGCAGTGCTAGGGGGTCGAGACAGGGAACCACAGATACGCAGTATTTT
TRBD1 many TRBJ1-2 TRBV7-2 CASSSRKGASDYGYTF TGTGCCAGCAGCTCCCGGAAGGGGGCAAGTGACTATGGCTACACCTTC
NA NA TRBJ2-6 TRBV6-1 CASSLRTRSSGANVLTF TGTGCCAGCAGCTTAAGAACCAGGAGCTCTGGGGCCAACGTCCTGACTTTC
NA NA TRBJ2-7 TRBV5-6 CASSLWTVSSYEQYF TGTGCCAGCAGCCTCTGGACGGTTAGCTCCTACGAGCAGTACTTC
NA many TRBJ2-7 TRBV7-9 CASSISSGEQYF TGTGCCAGCAGTATAAGTAGCGGCGAGCAGTACTTC
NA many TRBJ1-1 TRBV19 CASSIEINTEAFF TGTGCCAGTAGTATAGAAATCAACACTGAAGCTTTCTTT
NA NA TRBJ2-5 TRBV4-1 CASSQLERMETQYF TGCGCCAGCAGCCAACTAGAACGCATGGAGACCCAGTACTTC
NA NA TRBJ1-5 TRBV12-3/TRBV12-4 CASSLALGTNQPQHF TGTGCCAGCAGTTTAGCGCTAGGGACCAATCAGCCCCAGCATTTT
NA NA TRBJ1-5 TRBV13 CASSFNGPNQPQHF TGTGCCAGCAGCTTTAACGGACCCAATCAGCCCCAGCATTTT
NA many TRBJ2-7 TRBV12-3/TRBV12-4 CASSLSGHTYEQYF TGTGCCAGCAGTTTATCGGGACACACCTACGAGCAGTACTTC
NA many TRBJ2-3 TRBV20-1 CSASLPTQTADTQYF TGCAGTGCTAGTTTGCCGACCCAAACGGCAGATACGCAGTATTTT
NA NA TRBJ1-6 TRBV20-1 CSAANVAGPNSPLHF TGCAGTGCGGCAAACGTGGCGGGACCTAATTCACCCCTCCACTTT
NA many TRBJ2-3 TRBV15 CATSREGDPGADTQYF TGTGCCACCAGCAGGGAGGGGGACCCGGGGGCAGATACGCAGTATTTT
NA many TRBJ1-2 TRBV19 CASSIDRGPGYGYTF TGTGCCAGTAGTATAGATCGTGGGCCGGGGTATGGCTACACCTTC
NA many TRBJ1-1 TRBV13 CASSSPGTRGTEAFF TGTGCCAGCAGCTCACCGGGGACAAGAGGGACTGAAGCTTTCTTT
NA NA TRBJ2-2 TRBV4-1 CASSQGYTGELFF TGCGCCAGCAGCCAAGGATACACCGGGGAGCTGTTTTTT
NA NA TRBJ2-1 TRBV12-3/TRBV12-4 CASSFGERYDNEQFF TGTGCCAGCAGTTTTGGGGAACGTTATGACAATGAGCAGTTCTTC
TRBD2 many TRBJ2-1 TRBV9 CASSTQGLAGSYNEQFF TGTGCCAGCAGCACACAGGGACTAGCGGGGTCCTACAATGAGCAGTTCTTC
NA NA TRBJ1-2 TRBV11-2 CASRSQRDSNYGYTF TGTGCCAGCAGGTCCCAGAGAGACTCTAACTATGGCTACACCTTC
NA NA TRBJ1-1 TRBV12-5 CASGSRVTEAFF TGTGCTAGTGGTTCCAGGGTTACTGAAGCTTTCTTT
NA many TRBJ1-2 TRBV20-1 CSASSTYGYTF TGCAGTGCTAGTAGTACTTATGGCTACACCTTC
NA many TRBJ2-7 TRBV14 CASSQGGEPSYEQYF TGTGCCAGCAGCCAAGGGGGGGAACCCTCCTACGAGCAGTACTTC
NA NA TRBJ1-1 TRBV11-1 CASRRAGDMNTEAFF TGTGCCAGCAGACGGGCAGGGGATATGAACACTGAAGCTTTCTTT
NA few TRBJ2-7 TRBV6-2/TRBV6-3 CASSYGAFNEQYF TGTGCCAGCAGTTACGGGGCATTTAACGAGCAGTACTTC
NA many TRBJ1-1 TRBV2 CASSETRGTRNTEAFF TGTGCCAGCAGTGAAACCAGGGGCACTAGGAACACTGAAGCTTTCTTT
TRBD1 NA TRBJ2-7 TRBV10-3 CAISASSRDSSYEQYF TGTGCCATCAGTGCCAGCAGCCGGGACAGTTCCTACGAGCAGTACTTC
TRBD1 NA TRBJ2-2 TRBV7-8 CASSIRQGAVNTGELFF TGTGCCAGCAGCATCCGACAGGGGGCCGTAAACACCGGGGAGCTGTTTTTT
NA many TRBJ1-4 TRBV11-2 CASSNRRGRDNEKLFF TGTGCCAGCAGTAATCGGAGGGGCAGGGATAATGAAAAACTGTTTTTT
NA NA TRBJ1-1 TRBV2 CASSLSPTSEAFF TGTGCCAGCAGTCTTTCCCCCACATCGGAAGCTTTCTTT
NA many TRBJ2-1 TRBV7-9 CASSFGLAQFF TGTGCCAGCAGCTTTGGTTTGGCGCAGTTCTTC